This TCR beta chain was recovered during a study of cytotoxic CD8 clonotypes in ibrutinib-treated CLL. CDR1 is MNHEY and CDR2 is SMNVEV in the germline V gene (reference sequence). Trimming shortened V by 5 bases and J by 2 bases, and 22 bases separated the two germline ends. CDR3 length: 18 residues. Repertoires were generated with immunoSEQ multiplex PCR, while TCRdb's copy carries only in-frame clones and drops some. This table holds about 160,000 clones, under 90% found once. The clonotype was recovered from a human donor with chronic lymphocytic leukemia. The specimen was PBMCs, collected after 24 months of ibrutinib treatment. The chain couples TRBV27 to TRBJ1-5; TRBD1 might be the D (6 bases). Here the CDR3 DNA reads TGTGCCAGCAGTCGGAAGTTCTCGACAGGAGGGGGCAATCAGCCCCAGCATTTT. It specifies CASSRKFSTGGGNQPQHF.